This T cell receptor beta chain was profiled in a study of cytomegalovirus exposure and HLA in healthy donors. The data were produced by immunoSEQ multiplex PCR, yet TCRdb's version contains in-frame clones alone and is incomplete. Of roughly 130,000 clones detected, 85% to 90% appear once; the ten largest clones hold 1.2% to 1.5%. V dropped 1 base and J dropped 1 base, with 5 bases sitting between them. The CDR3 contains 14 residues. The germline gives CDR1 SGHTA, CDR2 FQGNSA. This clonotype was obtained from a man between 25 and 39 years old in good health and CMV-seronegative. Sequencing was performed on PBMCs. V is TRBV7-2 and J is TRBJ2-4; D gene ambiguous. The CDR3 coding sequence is TGTGCCAGCAGCTTAGAAGAGGCCAAAAACATTCAGTACTTC. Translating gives CASSLEEAKNIQYF.